This entry features one T cell receptor beta chain sequence. Antigen: not known. Though nominally healthy at sampling, donors likely had unrecorded immune exposures. CDR1 is SGHAT and CDR2 is FQNNGV in the germline V gene. The CDR3 spans 13 residues. The V and J ends lost 5 bases and 4 bases respectively, with 11 bases between them. This specimen belongs to a study of cytomegalovirus exposure and HLA in healthy donors. 13 Jbeta primers and 60 Vbeta primers were used for the PCR. Profiled with immunoSEQ multiplex PCR; TCRdb holds only in-frame clones, not every one. This table has over 110,000 clones, about 80% appearing once. Overall study results and limits: Researchers had no immune exposure information except CMV serostatus available.

J is TRBJ2-5 and V is TRBV11-2; a possible D gene is TRBD2 (5 bases). This receptor was taken from a middle-aged woman in good health and CMV-seropositive. The specimen was PBMCs. The CDR3 DNA is TGTGCCAGCAGCCCCACTAGAATAGAGACCCAGTACTTC. Encoded protein: CASSPTRIETQYF.